This is a list of T cell receptor beta chains from one sample in a study of blood T cells in healthy people across ages. In TCRdb, the 5' RACE reads were re-called with MiXCR into one record per CDR3 protein. The sample includes hundreds of thousands of distinct CDR3 sequences, about 25% of them seen just once. The same data also contributed to another study, on T cells of mothers and their children.

Sequenced sample: blood. These receptors came from a boy younger than 10 in good health. CDR3s include the opening cysteine and the closing phenylalanine or tryptophan. Each record gives: V gene, clone size, CDR3 length, J gene, D gene, CDR3 DNA, CDR3 protein. A D gene is named only where the DNA matches it firmly. The size field is filled for only some rows; it gives once, few, many or a size class.

V gene: TRBV12-3/TRBV12-4
clone size: few
CDR3 length: 14
J gene: TRBJ1-3
D gene: TRBD1
CDR3 DNA: TGTGCCAGCACCGGGGACAGGGGAACCAACACCATATATTTT
CDR3 protein: CASTGDRGTNTIYF

V gene: TRBV12-3/TRBV12-4
clone size: few
CDR3 length: 13
J gene: TRBJ2-3
D gene: TRBD2
CDR3 DNA: TGTGCCAGCAGTCCCCGGCGGGGGTATACGCAGTATTTT
CDR3 protein: CASSPRRGYTQYF

V gene: TRBV5-5
clone size: NA
CDR3 length: 13
J gene: TRBJ2-1
D gene: NA
CDR3 DNA: TGTGCCAGCAGCAGCCTCTGGGTAACTGAGCAGTTCTTC
CDR3 protein: CASSSLWVTEQFF

V gene: TRBV12-3/TRBV12-4
clone size: many
CDR3 length: 13
J gene: TRBJ2-1
D gene: NA
CDR3 DNA: TGTGCCAGCAGCCCTTCTAGCGAAAATGAGCAGTTCTTC
CDR3 protein: CASSPSSENEQFF

V gene: TRBV3-1
clone size: NA
CDR3 length: 16
J gene: TRBJ2-5
D gene: NA
CDR3 DNA: TGTGCCAGCAGCCAAAGGCCTGGACACCCTCAAGAGACCCAGTACTTC
CDR3 protein: CASSQRPGHPQETQYF

V gene: TRBV9
clone size: NA
CDR3 length: 16
J gene: TRBJ2-5
D gene: TRBD2
CDR3 DNA: TGTGCCAGCAGCGAGCCCGGACTAGCGGGAGTTGAGACCCAGTACTTC
CDR3 protein: CASSEPGLAGVETQYF

V gene: TRBV15
clone size: few
CDR3 length: 17
J gene: TRBJ2-3
D gene: TRBD2
CDR3 DNA: TGTGCCACCAGCAGGGCTCAACTAGCGGGAGGGCCTTATACGCAGTATTTT
CDR3 protein: CATSRAQLAGGPYTQYF

V gene: TRBV20-1
clone size: NA
CDR3 length: 15
J gene: TRBJ2-5
D gene: NA
CDR3 DNA: TGCAGTGCTAGAGATTACGGGACCGGTCAAGAGACCCAGTACTTC
CDR3 protein: CSARDYGTGQETQYF

V gene: TRBV4-3
clone size: NA
CDR3 length: 15
J gene: TRBJ1-5
D gene: NA
CDR3 DNA: TGCGCCAGCAGCCAACTCGTTGGGGGAGATCAGCCCCAGCATTTT
CDR3 protein: CASSQLVGGDQPQHF

V gene: TRBV6-2/TRBV6-3
clone size: NA
CDR3 length: 14
J gene: TRBJ2-7
D gene: TRBD2
CDR3 DNA: TGTGCCAGCAACCTACTAGCGGGAGCCTACGAGCAGTACTTC
CDR3 protein: CASNLLAGAYEQYF

V gene: TRBV9
clone size: few
CDR3 length: 11
J gene: TRBJ2-1
D gene: TRBD2
CDR3 DNA: TGTGCCAGTCGGGGGGACAATGAGCAGTTCTTC
CDR3 protein: CASRGDNEQFF

V gene: TRBV29-1
clone size: many
CDR3 length: 14
J gene: TRBJ2-1
D gene: NA
CDR3 DNA: TGCAGCGTTGAGGACTACTTGGCCTACAATGAGCAGTTCTTC
CDR3 protein: CSVEDYLAYNEQFF

V gene: TRBV2
clone size: NA
CDR3 length: 12
J gene: TRBJ1-2
D gene: TRBD1
CDR3 DNA: TGTGCCAGCAAAGACAGGGGCTATGGCTACACCTTC
CDR3 protein: CASKDRGYGYTF

V gene: TRBV6-5
clone size: NA
CDR3 length: 17
J gene: TRBJ2-6
D gene: NA
CDR3 DNA: TGTGCCAGCAGTTACTCGAACCCATCCCCTGGGGCCAACGTCCTGACTTTC
CDR3 protein: CASSYSNPSPGANVLTF

V gene: TRBV20-1
clone size: few
CDR3 length: 13
J gene: TRBJ2-5
D gene: NA
CDR3 DNA: TGCAGTGCTAGATATAGATACCAAGAGACCCAGTACTTC
CDR3 protein: CSARYRYQETQYF

V gene: TRBV11-2
clone size: few
CDR3 length: 16
J gene: TRBJ2-3
D gene: NA
CDR3 DNA: TGTGCCAGCAGCCAATCCCCGGGACCCATGACAGATACGCAGTATTTT
CDR3 protein: CASSQSPGPMTDTQYF

V gene: TRBV5-6
clone size: NA
CDR3 length: 16
J gene: TRBJ1-3
D gene: TRBD1
CDR3 DNA: TGTGCCAGCAGCTCCGGGACAGGACAAACTGGAAACACCATATATTTT
CDR3 protein: CASSSGTGQTGNTIYF

V gene: TRBV5-1
clone size: many
CDR3 length: 14
J gene: TRBJ2-7
D gene: NA
CDR3 DNA: TGCGCCAGCAGCTTGGCCGGAGGGGTCTACGAGCAGTACTTC
CDR3 protein: CASSLAGGVYEQYF

V gene: TRBV7-8
clone size: few
CDR3 length: 17
J gene: TRBJ2-2
D gene: NA
CDR3 DNA: TGTGCCAGCACCTCCTCCCCGGGAGTCCCGAACACCGGGGAGCTGTTTTTT
CDR3 protein: CASTSSPGVPNTGELFF

V gene: TRBV6-6
clone size: NA
CDR3 length: 13
J gene: TRBJ2-5
D gene: NA
CDR3 DNA: TGTGCCAGCAGAGCACCACATTCGGAGACCCAGTACTTC
CDR3 protein: CASRAPHSETQYF

V gene: TRBV3-1
clone size: many
CDR3 length: 15
J gene: TRBJ2-1
D gene: NA
CDR3 DNA: TGTGCCAGCAGCCAGTTTGCGGGATCAAACAATGAGCAGTTCTTC
CDR3 protein: CASSQFAGSNNEQFF

V gene: TRBV2
clone size: NA
CDR3 length: 16
J gene: TRBJ2-3
D gene: NA
CDR3 DNA: TGTGCCAGCAGTGAATTGGACAGACTCCCTTTAGGTACGCAGTATTTT
CDR3 protein: CASSELDRLPLGTQYF

V gene: TRBV10-3
clone size: NA
CDR3 length: 16
J gene: TRBJ2-2
D gene: TRBD2
CDR3 DNA: TGTGCCATCAGTGTAGGGACTAGCGGGTCCACCGGGGAGCTGTTTTTT
CDR3 protein: CAISVGTSGSTGELFF

V gene: TRBV5-1
clone size: NA
CDR3 length: 12
J gene: TRBJ1-1
D gene: NA
CDR3 DNA: TGCGCCAGTGGCCCGGGGGACACTGAAGCTTTCTTT
CDR3 protein: CASGPGDTEAFF

V gene: TRBV6-6
clone size: NA
CDR3 length: 16
J gene: TRBJ2-1
D gene: TRBD2
CDR3 DNA: TGTGCCAGCAGTCTTCCACGGACTAGCGGGGTAAATGAGCAGTTCTTC
CDR3 protein: CASSLPRTSGVNEQFF

V gene: TRBV28
clone size: NA
CDR3 length: 14
J gene: TRBJ1-2
D gene: NA
CDR3 DNA: TGTGCCAGCAGTTATGACACAGGGAGGGATGGCTACACCTTC
CDR3 protein: CASSYDTGRDGYTF

V gene: TRBV28
clone size: NA
CDR3 length: 15
J gene: TRBJ2-6
D gene: NA
CDR3 DNA: TGTGCCAGCAGTTTAGCGCGGCCTGGGGCCAACGTCCTGACTTTC
CDR3 protein: CASSLARPGANVLTF

V gene: TRBV6-5
clone size: NA
CDR3 length: 14
J gene: TRBJ2-1
D gene: NA
CDR3 DNA: TGTGCCAGCAGCAAAGACCCGTCCGGCGATGAGCAGTTCTTC
CDR3 protein: CASSKDPSGDEQFF

V gene: TRBV20-1
clone size: few
CDR3 length: 15
J gene: TRBJ2-5
D gene: TRBD2
CDR3 DNA: TGCAGTGCTGGCGGACTAGCGGGGAGGTCAGAGACCCAGTACTTC
CDR3 protein: CSAGGLAGRSETQYF

V gene: TRBV2
clone size: NA
CDR3 length: 16
J gene: TRBJ1-4
D gene: NA
CDR3 DNA: TGTGCCAGCAAAAAGGTCGGGGGTACAACTAATGAAAAACTGTTTTTT
CDR3 protein: CASKKVGGTTNEKLFF

V gene: TRBV5-5
clone size: NA
CDR3 length: 15
J gene: TRBJ1-3
D gene: NA
CDR3 DNA: TGTGCCAGCAGCTTTAGACTCCCGGCTGGAAACACCATATATTTT
CDR3 protein: CASSFRLPAGNTIYF

V gene: TRBV10-3
clone size: NA
CDR3 length: 13
J gene: TRBJ2-7
D gene: NA
CDR3 DNA: TGTGCCATCAGGTTAGCGGAACCTCTCGAGCAGTACTTC
CDR3 protein: CAIRLAEPLEQYF

V gene: TRBV12-3/TRBV12-4
clone size: NA
CDR3 length: 12
J gene: TRBJ2-6
D gene: NA
CDR3 DNA: TGTGCCAGCAGTTTCGGGTCCAACGTCCTGACTTTC
CDR3 protein: CASSFGSNVLTF

V gene: TRBV29-1
clone size: many
CDR3 length: 14
J gene: TRBJ2-5
D gene: TRBD2
CDR3 DNA: TGCAGCGTTGATATCGAACTAGCGGGAGAGACCCAGTACTTC
CDR3 protein: CSVDIELAGETQYF

V gene: TRBV20-1
clone size: many
CDR3 length: 13
J gene: TRBJ2-7
D gene: TRBD2
CDR3 DNA: TGCAGTGCGAGAGGGACTAGCGTGGGGGAGCAGTACTTC
CDR3 protein: CSARGTSVGEQYF

V gene: TRBV7-2
clone size: few
CDR3 length: 15
J gene: TRBJ2-5
D gene: NA
CDR3 DNA: TGTGCCAGCAGCTTAGTTGCCGCCGGCCGTGAGACCCAGTACTTC
CDR3 protein: CASSLVAAGRETQYF

V gene: TRBV27
clone size: few
CDR3 length: 13
J gene: TRBJ2-3
D gene: NA
CDR3 DNA: TGTGCCAGCAGAATGTCTAGCACAGATACGCAGTATTTT
CDR3 protein: CASRMSSTDTQYF

V gene: TRBV7-8
clone size: few
CDR3 length: 13
J gene: TRBJ2-7
D gene: NA
CDR3 DNA: TGTGCCAGCAGCTCCGCAGGGTCCTACGAGCAGTACTTC
CDR3 protein: CASSSAGSYEQYF

V gene: TRBV25-1
clone size: NA
CDR3 length: 11
J gene: TRBJ1-6
D gene: NA
CDR3 DNA: TGCGCCAGCAGTGAATTTGGTTCCCTCCACTTT
CDR3 protein: CASSEFGSLHF

V gene: TRBV5-5
clone size: NA
CDR3 length: 15
J gene: TRBJ2-1
D gene: TRBD2
CDR3 DNA: TGTGCCAGCAGCTGGGTGACTAGCCGCGACAATGAGCAGTTCTTC
CDR3 protein: CASSWVTSRDNEQFF

V gene: TRBV13
clone size: NA
CDR3 length: 13
J gene: TRBJ2-5
D gene: TRBD1
CDR3 DNA: TGTGCCAGCAGCTCGGACAGGGGGAGAACCCAGTACTTC
CDR3 protein: CASSSDRGRTQYF

V gene: TRBV10-3
clone size: few
CDR3 length: 14
J gene: TRBJ2-5
D gene: NA
CDR3 DNA: TGTGCCATCAGCTCCGCGGGGGCACAAGAGACCCAGTACTTC
CDR3 protein: CAISSAGAQETQYF

V gene: TRBV6-6
clone size: NA
CDR3 length: 14
J gene: TRBJ2-5
D gene: TRBD1
CDR3 DNA: TGTGCCAGCAGAAGGGACAGGGGGGCGGAGACCCAGTACTTC
CDR3 protein: CASRRDRGAETQYF

V gene: TRBV12-3/TRBV12-4
clone size: many
CDR3 length: 14
J gene: TRBJ2-7
D gene: NA
CDR3 DNA: TGTGCCAGCAGTTTAAGTGGGTACTCCTACGAGCAGTACTTC
CDR3 protein: CASSLSGYSYEQYF

V gene: TRBV2
clone size: few
CDR3 length: 16
J gene: TRBJ1-2
D gene: TRBD1
CDR3 DNA: TGTGCCAGCAGGGCCGGGACAGGGGGTATCGGCTATGGCTACACCTTC
CDR3 protein: CASRAGTGGIGYGYTF

V gene: TRBV2
clone size: NA
CDR3 length: 15
J gene: TRBJ2-7
D gene: TRBD2
CDR3 DNA: TGTGCCAGCAGCCCGGGACTAGCGGCCTCCTACGAGCAGTACTTC
CDR3 protein: CASSPGLAASYEQYF